The present entry profiles one T cell receptor beta chain with its context. Assignments of participants to cohorts depended upon their own reported clinical history. Original data processing: Amplified reference gene primers provided the basis for estimating nucleated cell counts. Clones were sequenced by immunoSEQ multiplex PCR, and TCRdb holds only the in-frame ones, with some missing. The D gene and trimming were derived from the DNA, and the V and J assignments and clone size from that table. Of 250,000 to 300,000 clones listed, roughly 80% are singletons. This entry comes from a study of blood T cell repertoires in COVID-19. As for the study in general: Acute-phase and convalescent COVID-19 samples originated in the United States, Italy and Spain. Nucleic acid was either cDNA or gDNA, and it came from T cells, B-cell-depleted T cells, or PBMCs.

The CDR3 runs to 14 residues. The junction had 7 bases not matched to a gene; V was cut back by 5 bases and J by 4 bases. Germline values: CDR1 SQVTM, CDR2 ANQGSEA. The sample consisted of PBMCs or T cells enriched from blood (not recorded which). The chain employs TRBV29-1 and TRBJ1-5, with 8 bases lining up with TRBD1. The clonotype comes from a man aged 25 to 40 with acute COVID-19. In nucleotides, the CDR3 is TGCAGCGTTACGGCCGGGACAGGAAATCAGCCCCAGCATTTT. Encoded protein: CSVTAGTGNQPQHF.